These 18 T cell receptor beta chains were sequenced from one sample in a study of shared clonotypes between healthy human individuals. The assay was immunoSEQ multiplex PCR, and TCRdb's table has in-frame clones only and misses some. Here the sample spans about 1.5 million clones, about 96% being singletons. Input material: naive CD4+ T cells sorted from blood. Subset specified: CD45RA+ positively selected. These receptors all come from a young man in good health.

Only one count was recorded for this clone. This chain's CDR3 is CASSLESGLTDTQYF. In nucleotides, the CDR3 is TGTGCCAGCAGCTTAGAGTCGGGTCTCACAGATACGCAGTATTTT. The chain carries TRBV7-9 and TRBJ2-3; no definite D call. This CDR3 is 15 amino acids long. The ends were cut back, 1 base at V and 2 bases at J, with 10 bases in the middle. CDR1 is SEHNR and CDR2 is FQNEAQ in the germline V gene (reference sequence).

V and J are TRBV4-3 and TRBJ1-4; 7 bases are a match to TRBD1. The V and J ends lost 4 bases and 4 bases, in that order; junction bases with no gene match: 3. Germline values: CDR1 LGHNA, CDR2 YSLEER. The CDR3 spans 14 residues. The CDR3 region is CASSRGDSNEKLFF. The CDR3, as DNA: TGCGCCAGCAGCCGAGGGGACAGTAATGAAAAACTGTTTTTT.

The chain uses TRBV7-9 and TRBJ2-1; TRBD2 might be the D (5 bases). Germline lookup yields CDR1 SEHNR and CDR2 FQNEAQ (reference sequence). The CDR3 runs to 16 residues. The V end was cut by 5 bases, the J end by 5 bases, with 19 bases between. The DNA of the CDR3 is TGTGCCAGCAGCCCCCGGGGAGTGGAGCGCCACAATGAGCAGTTCTTC. Amino acids: CASSPRGVERHNEQFF.

This sequence joins TRBV28 and TRBJ2-1; a possible D gene is TRBD2 (6 bases). This CDR3 region has 15 residues. V was shortened by 6 bases and J by 5 bases, with 17 bases between the two germline ends. CDR1 MDHEN and CDR2 SYDVKM come from the germline V gene. The CDR3 reads CASSFGTGRNNEQFF. The CDR3 region has the DNA TGTGCCAGCAGCTTTGGGACCGGGAGAAACAATGAGCAGTTCTTC.

This rearrangement joins TRBV5-6 to TRBJ1-1; D call uncertain. CDR1 is SGHDT and CDR2 is YYEEEE in the germline V gene. Trimming left V 1 base short and J 1 base short, with 8 bases between. This CDR3 comprises 14 residues. CDR3: CASSLIIGNTEAFF. The CDR3 DNA reads TGTGCCAGCAGCTTGATCATTGGGAACACTGAAGCTTTCTTT.

The chain is built from TRBV28 and TRBJ2-7; TRBD2 matches at 8 bases. This CDR3 has 14 amino acids. Trimming took 5 bases from V and 7 from J; bases not matched to a gene: 10. CDR1 and CDR2 (germline): MDHEN, SYDVKM. CDR3 region: CASSPRTSLGEQYF. The CDR3 DNA is TGTGCCAGCAGTCCCCGGACTAGCTTGGGGGAGCAGTACTTC.

To note about this clone: Other nucleotide sequences in the sample specify the same CDR3. The chain has TRBV28 and TRBJ2-1; unclear D gene. Trimming removed 1 base from V and 7 bases from J, with 5 bases in between. There are 12 residues in the CDR3. Germline V gives CDR1 MDHEN, CDR2 SYDVKM. The CDR3 loop is CASSLLYNEQFF. CDR3 bases: TGTGCCAGCAGTTTATTATATAATGAGCAGTTCTTC.

The chain joins TRBV19 to TRBJ1-2, with 10 bases lining up with TRBD1. V gave up 7 bases and J gave up 4 bases; unmatched junction bases: 9. The CDR3 consists of 15 residues. Per germline, CDR1 LNHDA and CDR2 SQIVND (reference sequence). CDR3 amino acids: CASNIRGQGTYGYTF. CDR3 bases: TGTGCCAGTAACATCAGGGGACAGGGGACCTATGGCTACACCTTC.

The chain is built from TRBV29-1 and TRBJ2-5; D perhaps matches TRBD1 (6 bases). Trimming pared 8 bases from V and 4 bases from J, leaving 14 bases between. CDR1 and CDR2 (germline): SQVTM, ANQGSEA. CDR3 length: 12 residues. Written as DNA, the CDR3 is TGCAGCCTTTGGACAGTCGGAGAGACCCAGTACTTC. Protein product: CSLWTVGETQYF.

The chain couples TRBV7-2 to TRBJ2-7; D remains ambiguous. V lost 4 bases and J lost 7, with 23 bases in between. The CDR3 covers 16 residues. CDR1 and CDR2 (germline): SGHTA, FQGNSA. CDR3 protein: CASSSRPGSTKTEQYF. CDR3 bases: TGTGCCAGCAGCTCCCGCCCGGGCTCGACCAAGACTGAGCAGTACTTC.

This chain links TRBV4-2 with TRBJ2-1, with 11 positions matching TRBD2. The J segment lost 6 bases and the V segment lost 4 bases, leaving 5 bases of the junction unmatched. Germline CDR1 and CDR2: LGHNA and YNFKEQ. This CDR3 is 15 amino acids long. CDR3 coding DNA: TGTGCCAGCAGCCCCGGACTAGCGGGTGCCAATGAGCAGTTCTTC. It is translated as CASSPGLAGANEQFF.

This sequence joins TRBV7-9 and TRBJ2-1, with D possibly TRBD2 on 6 matching bases. V was clipped by 2 bases and J by 4 bases, with 9 bases between them. In germline, CDR1 is SEHNR, CDR2 FQNEAQ (reference sequence). The CDR3 runs to 14 residues. CDR3 protein: CASSLRDLYNEQFF. CDR3 sequence (DNA): TGTGCCAGCAGCTTACGGGACTTATACAATGAGCAGTTCTTC.

This sequence joins TRBV7-2 and TRBJ1-4, with D perhaps TRBD1 (5 bases). The germline CDR1 and CDR2 sequences are SGHTA and FQGNSA. V was cut by 5 bases and J by 10 bases, with 20 bases left in between. The CDR3 length is 15 residues. The DNA of the CDR3 is TGTGCCAGCAGCGCCGCCGGGGGAACGACGGCAAAACTGTTTTTT. Translating gives CASSAAGGTTAKLFF.

The gene calls are TRBV2 and TRBJ1-2, with D possibly matching TRBD1 (5 bases). The CDR3 is 13 residues long. Germline V CDR1 and CDR2: SNHLY, FYNNEI. The V end lost 8 bases, the J end lost 4 bases, and 14 bases lay between the germline ends. CDR3 loop: CASGRDQGYGYTF. The CDR3 region has the DNA TGTGCCAGCGGCCGGGATCAGGGCTATGGCTACACCTTC.

Worth noting for this clone: Other DNA sequences from this sample encode an identical CDR3 as well. This rearrangement joins TRBV5-1 to TRBJ1-5; D call uncertain. Deletions cut 4 bases from V and 0 bases from J, with 11 bases between. Germline V gene sequence: CDR1 SGHRS, CDR2 YFSETQ. This CDR3 comprises 15 residues. The CDR3 loop reads CASSLTGGSNQPQHF. The CDR3 DNA sequence: TGCGCCAGCAGCCTGACTGGAGGTAGCAATCAGCCCCAGCATTTT. Full variable domain (remainder filled in from reference TRBV5-1 and TRBJ1-5): KAGVTQTPRYLIKTRGQQVTLSCSPISGHRSVSWYQQTPGQGLQFLFEYFSETQRNKGNFPGRFSGRQFSNSRSEMNVSTLELGDSALYLCASSLTGGSNQPQHFGDGTRLSIL.

The V gene is TRBV19, the J gene TRBJ1-5, with 8 bases lining up with TRBD1. The J segment lost 4 bases and the V segment lost 6 bases, leaving 5 bases of the junction unmatched. This CDR3 has 14 amino acids. Germline V lookup: CDR1 LNHDA, CDR2 SQIVND (reference sequence). CDR3 in amino acids: CASRYRDRNQPQHF. CDR3 DNA sequence: TGTGCCAGTAGATACCGGGACAGGAATCAGCCCCAGCATTTT. Looking up the rest from reference TRBV19 and TRBJ1-5 gives the full variable domain: DGGITQSPKYLFRKEGQNVTLSCEQNLNHDAMYWYRQDPGQGLRLIYYSQIVNDFQKGDIAEGYSVSREKKESFPLTVTSAQKNPTAFYLCASRYRDRNQPQHFGDGTRLSIL.

The chain recombines TRBV11-2 with TRBJ1-2; D gene ambiguous. Trimming cost V 1 base and J 6 bases, with 15 bases left between them. In germline, CDR1 is SGHAT, CDR2 FQNNGV. The CDR3 spans 15 residues. CDR3 in DNA: TGTGCCAGCAGCTTAGGTCCGGGGAGGGCGGATGGCTACACCTTC. As protein: CASSLGPGRADGYTF.

The V gene is TRBV9, the J gene TRBJ2-7; 7 bases map to TRBD2. The CDR3 spans 16 residues. V gave up 4 bases and J gave up 2 bases; unmatched junction bases: 12. Germline CDR1 and CDR2: SGDLS and YYNGEE. CDR3 in amino acids: CASSPLGRGGTYEQYF. The DNA for the CDR3 is TGTGCCAGCAGCCCTCTGGGTAGGGGAGGGACCTACGAGCAGTACTTC.